This TCR beta chain stems from a study of blood T cell repertoires in COVID-19. Across the study: Sites across the United States, Italy and Spain contributed samples from acute and convalescent COVID-19. The cDNA or gDNA used as material had been derived from T cells, B-cell-depleted T cells, or PBMCs.

CDR1 is MNHEY, CDR2 SMNVEV, per germline (reference sequence). The CDR3 covers 13 residues. Trimming took 3 bases from V and 8 from J, leaving 11 bases between them. Original methodology: For nucleated cells, counts were estimated from reference gene primer amplification. The protocol was immunoSEQ multiplex PCR, while the TCRdb copy is restricted to in-frame clones and leaves out a portion. V and J calls and clone size come straight from that table; D and trimming were deduced from the DNA. The repertoire includes roughly 410,000 clones, roughly 90% of them detected once, and 0.95% to 1.5% sits in the top ten.

The sequencing sample was made of peripheral blood. The chain couples TRBV27 to TRBJ2-1; a possible D gene is TRBD1 (7 bases). This sequence was found in a man in his forties or fifties with acute or convalescent COVID-19. The CDR3 nucleotides are TGTGCCAGCAGTTTCGGAGGGGGCGATGAGCAGTTCTTC. It is translated as CASSFGGGDEQFF.